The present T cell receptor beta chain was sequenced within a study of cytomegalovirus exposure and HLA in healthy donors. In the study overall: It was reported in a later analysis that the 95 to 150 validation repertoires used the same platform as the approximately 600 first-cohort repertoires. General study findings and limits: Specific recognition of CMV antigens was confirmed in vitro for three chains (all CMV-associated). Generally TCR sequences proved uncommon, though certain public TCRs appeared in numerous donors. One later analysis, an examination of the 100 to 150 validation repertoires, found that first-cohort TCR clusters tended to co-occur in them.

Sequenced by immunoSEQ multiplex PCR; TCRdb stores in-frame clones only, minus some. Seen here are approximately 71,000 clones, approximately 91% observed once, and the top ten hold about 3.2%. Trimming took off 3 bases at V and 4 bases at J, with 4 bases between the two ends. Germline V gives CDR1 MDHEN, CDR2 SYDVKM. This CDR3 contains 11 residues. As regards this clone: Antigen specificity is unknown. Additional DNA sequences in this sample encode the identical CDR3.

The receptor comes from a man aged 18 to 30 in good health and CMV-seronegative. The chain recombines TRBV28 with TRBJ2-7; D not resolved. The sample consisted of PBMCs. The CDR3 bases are TGTGCCAGCAGTTTTCGGTACGAGCAGTACTTC. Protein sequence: CASSFRYEQYF.